The text below deals with one T cell receptor beta chain. Its antigen is unknown. An end of the junction differs from the germline gene, which may be a read error. This sample is part of a study of T cells in Graves' hyperthyroidism and ophthalmopathy. Background on the study: At initial diagnosis, before any treatment had begun, peripheral blood was obtained. Study results and caveats: Ophthalmopathy could be told apart from stable hyperthyroidism with a 13 V-J model. In validation, the model predicted ophthalmopathy. These predictions came a median about 6.8 months before onset.

Orbital computed tomography and thyroid ultrasound, together with serum TRAb and thyroxine and clinical symptoms, were used for diagnoses. RNA transcripts provided the source from which TCR beta CDR3 regions were amplified. HTBI primers drove first-round RT-PCR of the TCR CDR3. TCRdb fed the multiplex PCR reads into MiXCR, producing one record per CDR3 protein. This table holds roughly 710,000 distinct CDR3 sequences, roughly a third found once. The CDR3 has 16 residues. Germline V lookup: CDR1 ENHRY, CDR2 SYGVKD. This sequence originates from a woman aged 40 to 50 with Graves' hyperthyroidism. The chain recombines TRBV10-3 with TRBJ1-1; the match to TRBD1 covers 9 bases. Material: blood. The CDR3 is CASSSVPGQGGTEAFF. CDR3 nucleotides: TGTGCCAGCAGTTCGGTCCCGGGACAGGGAGGGACTGAAGCTTTCTTT.